The text below deals with one T cell receptor beta chain. The J segment lost 4 bases and the V segment lost 2 bases, leaving 9 bases of the junction unmatched. Germline V CDR1 and CDR2: SGHRS, YFSETQ. This CDR3 is built from 16 residues. TCRdb keeps only in-frame clones here, not all; method: immunoSEQ multiplex PCR. The sample shows roughly 120,000 clones, 72% of them seen only once. This sample was included in a study of blood T cell repertoires in COVID-19. Study overall: The United States, Italy and Spain were the sources of the acute and convalescent COVID-19 samples.

Sequenced sample: peripheral blood. This clonotype was sampled from a woman aged 55-69 years with acute or convalescent COVID-19. The rearrangement uses TRBV5-1 and TRBJ2-5, with 9 bases aligning to TRBD2. In DNA form, the CDR3 reads TGCGCCAGCAGCTTAGGCGGGCGGGGGGGCAGAGAGACCCAGTACTTC. It is translated as CASSLGGRGGRETQYF.